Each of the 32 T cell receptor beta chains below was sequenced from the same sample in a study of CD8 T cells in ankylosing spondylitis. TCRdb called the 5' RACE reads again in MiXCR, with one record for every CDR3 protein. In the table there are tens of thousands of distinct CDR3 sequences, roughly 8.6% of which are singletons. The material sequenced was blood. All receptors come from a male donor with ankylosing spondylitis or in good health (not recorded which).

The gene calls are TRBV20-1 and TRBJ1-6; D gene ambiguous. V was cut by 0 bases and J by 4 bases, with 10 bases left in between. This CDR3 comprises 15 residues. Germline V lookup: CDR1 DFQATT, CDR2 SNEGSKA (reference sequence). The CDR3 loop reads CSARDLGEYNSPLHF. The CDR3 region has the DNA TGCAGTGCTAGAGATCTGGGCGAGTATAATTCACCCCTCCACTTT.

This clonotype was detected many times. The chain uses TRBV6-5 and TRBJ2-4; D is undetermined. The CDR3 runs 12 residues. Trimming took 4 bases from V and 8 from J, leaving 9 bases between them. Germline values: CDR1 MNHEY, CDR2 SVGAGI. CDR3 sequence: CASSSDGDIQYF. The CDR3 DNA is TGTGCCAGCAGTTCTGATGGAGACATTCAGTACTTC.

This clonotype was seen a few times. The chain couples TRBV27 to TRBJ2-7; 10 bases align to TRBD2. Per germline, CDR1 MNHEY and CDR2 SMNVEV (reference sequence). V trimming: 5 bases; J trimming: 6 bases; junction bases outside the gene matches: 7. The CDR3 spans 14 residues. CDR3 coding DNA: TGTGCCAGCAGTCCCCTGCTAGCGGGAGTCGAGCAGTACTTC. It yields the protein CASSPLLAGVEQYF.

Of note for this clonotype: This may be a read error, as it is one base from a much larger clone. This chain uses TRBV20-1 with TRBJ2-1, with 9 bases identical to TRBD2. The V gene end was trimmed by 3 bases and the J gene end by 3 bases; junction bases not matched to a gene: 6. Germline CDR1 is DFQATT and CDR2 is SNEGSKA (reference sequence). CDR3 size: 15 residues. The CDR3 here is CSASAGGRIYNEQFF. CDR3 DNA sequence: TGCAGTGCTAGTGCGGGAGGGCGTATCTACAATGAGCAGTTCTTC.

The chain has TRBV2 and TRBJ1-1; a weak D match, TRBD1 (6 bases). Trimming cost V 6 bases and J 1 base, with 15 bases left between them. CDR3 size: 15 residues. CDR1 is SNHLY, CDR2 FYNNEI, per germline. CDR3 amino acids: CASRPEGGANTEAFF. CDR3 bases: TGTGCCAGCAGACCGGAGGGGGGGGCGAACACTGAAGCTTTCTTT.

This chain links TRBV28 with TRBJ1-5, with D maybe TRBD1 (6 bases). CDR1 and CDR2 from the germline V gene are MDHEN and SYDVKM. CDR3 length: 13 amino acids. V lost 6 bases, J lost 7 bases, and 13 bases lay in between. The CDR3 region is CASSPVGGQPQHF. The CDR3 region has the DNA TGTGCCAGCAGCCCCGTGGGGGGCCAGCCCCAGCATTTT.

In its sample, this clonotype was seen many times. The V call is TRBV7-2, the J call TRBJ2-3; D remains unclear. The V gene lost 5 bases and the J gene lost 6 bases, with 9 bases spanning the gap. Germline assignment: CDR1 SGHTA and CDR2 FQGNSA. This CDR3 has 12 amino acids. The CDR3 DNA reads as TGTGCCAGCAGCGCCTCTTTGGATACGCAGTATTTT. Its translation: CASSASLDTQYF.

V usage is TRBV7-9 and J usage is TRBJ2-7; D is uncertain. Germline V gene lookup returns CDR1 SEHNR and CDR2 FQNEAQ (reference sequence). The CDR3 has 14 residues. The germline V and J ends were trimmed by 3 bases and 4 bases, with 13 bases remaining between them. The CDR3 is CASSFPRTEYEQYF. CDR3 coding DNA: TGTGCCAGCAGCTTCCCTAGGACCGAGTACGAGCAGTACTTC.

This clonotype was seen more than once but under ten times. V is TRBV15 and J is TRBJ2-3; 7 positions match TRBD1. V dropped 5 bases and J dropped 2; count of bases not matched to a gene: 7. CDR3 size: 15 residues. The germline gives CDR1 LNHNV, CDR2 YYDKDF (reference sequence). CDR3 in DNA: TGTGCCACCAGCGCCCAGACAGGGTTCACAGATACGCAGTATTTT. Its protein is CATSAQTGFTDTQYF.

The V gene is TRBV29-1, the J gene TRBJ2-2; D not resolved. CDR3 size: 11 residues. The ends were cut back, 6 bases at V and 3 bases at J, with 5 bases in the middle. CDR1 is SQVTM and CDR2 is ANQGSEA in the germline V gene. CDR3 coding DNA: TGCAGCGTCCTATACACCGGGGAGCTGTTTTTT. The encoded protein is CSVLYTGELFF.

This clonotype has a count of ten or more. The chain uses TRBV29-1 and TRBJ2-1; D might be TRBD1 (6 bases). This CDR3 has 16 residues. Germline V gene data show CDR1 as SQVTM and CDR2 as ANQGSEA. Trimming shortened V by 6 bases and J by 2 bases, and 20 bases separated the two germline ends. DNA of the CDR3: TGCAGCGTGGGGGCTATTCCAGGGAGACCCTACAATGAGCAGTTCTTC. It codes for CSVGAIPGRPYNEQFF.

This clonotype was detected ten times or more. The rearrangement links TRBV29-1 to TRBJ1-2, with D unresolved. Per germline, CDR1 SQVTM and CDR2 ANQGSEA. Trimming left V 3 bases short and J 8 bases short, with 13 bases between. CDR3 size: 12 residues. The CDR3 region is CSVDAGRSGYTF. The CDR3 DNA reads TGCAGCGTTGATGCCGGCAGATCCGGCTACACCTTC.

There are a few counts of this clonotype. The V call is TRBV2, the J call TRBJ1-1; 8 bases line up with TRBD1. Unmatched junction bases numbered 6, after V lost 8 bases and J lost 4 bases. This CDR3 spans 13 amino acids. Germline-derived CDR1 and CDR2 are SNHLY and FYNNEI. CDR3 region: CASSDRGVTEAFF. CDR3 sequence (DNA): TGTGCCAGCTCAGACAGGGGTGTCACTGAAGCTTTCTTT.

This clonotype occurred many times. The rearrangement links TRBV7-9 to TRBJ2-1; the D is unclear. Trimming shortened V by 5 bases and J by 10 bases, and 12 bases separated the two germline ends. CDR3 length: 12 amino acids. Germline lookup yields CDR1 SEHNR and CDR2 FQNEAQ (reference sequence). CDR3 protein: CASSPVPIEQFF. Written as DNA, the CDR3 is TGTGCCAGCAGCCCAGTACCGATAGAGCAGTTCTTC.

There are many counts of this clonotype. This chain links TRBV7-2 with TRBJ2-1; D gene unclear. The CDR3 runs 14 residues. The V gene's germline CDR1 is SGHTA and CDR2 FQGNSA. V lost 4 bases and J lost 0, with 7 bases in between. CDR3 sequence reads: CASSSVRSYNEQFF. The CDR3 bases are TGTGCCAGCAGCTCCGTGCGCTCCTACAATGAGCAGTTCTTC.

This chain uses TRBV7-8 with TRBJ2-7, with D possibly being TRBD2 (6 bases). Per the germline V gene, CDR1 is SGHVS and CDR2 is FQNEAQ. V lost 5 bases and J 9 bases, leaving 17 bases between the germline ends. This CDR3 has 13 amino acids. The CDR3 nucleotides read TGTGCCAGCAGCCAGGCCTCGGGGGACCGGCAGTACGTC. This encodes CASSQASGDRQYV.

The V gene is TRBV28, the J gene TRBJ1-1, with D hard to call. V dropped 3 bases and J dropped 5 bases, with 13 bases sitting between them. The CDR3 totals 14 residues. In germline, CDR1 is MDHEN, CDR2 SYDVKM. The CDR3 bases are TGTGCCAGCAGTTTTCGTGGGTCGGGGACTGAAGCTTTCTTT. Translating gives CASSFRGSGTEAFF. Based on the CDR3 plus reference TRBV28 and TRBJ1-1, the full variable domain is DVKVTQSSRYLVKRTGEKVFLECVQDMDHENMFWYRQDPGLGLRLIYFSYDVKMKEKGDIPEGYSVSREKKERFSLILESASTNQTSMYLCASSFRGSGTEAFFGQGTRLTVV.

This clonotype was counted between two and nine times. CDR3 nucleotides: TGTGCCAGCAGTGGGGGCGGAGTTGAGCAGTTCTTC. It translates to CASSGGGVEQFF. This chain connects TRBV6-5 to TRBJ2-1; TRBD1 is a possible D gene (6 bases). Germline-derived CDR1 and CDR2 are MNHEY and SVGAGI. The CDR3 is made up of 12 amino acids. The V gene lost 5 bases and the J gene lost 9 bases, with 11 bases spanning the gap.

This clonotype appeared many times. The chain's CDR3 is CASSRKYEQYF. CDR3 nucleotide sequence: TGTGCCAGCAGTCGCAAATACGAGCAGTACTTC. The chain carries TRBV28 and TRBJ2-7, with D unclear. Germline values: CDR1 MDHEN, CDR2 SYDVKM. Trimming cost V 5 bases and J 4 bases, with 6 bases left between them. The CDR3 length is 11 residues.

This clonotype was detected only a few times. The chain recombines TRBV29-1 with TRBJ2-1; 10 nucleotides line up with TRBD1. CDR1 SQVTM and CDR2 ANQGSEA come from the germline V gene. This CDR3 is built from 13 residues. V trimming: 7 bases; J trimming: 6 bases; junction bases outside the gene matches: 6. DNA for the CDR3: TGCAGCGCCCGAGGGACAGGGGCCAATGAGCAGTTCTTC. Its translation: CSARGTGANEQFF.

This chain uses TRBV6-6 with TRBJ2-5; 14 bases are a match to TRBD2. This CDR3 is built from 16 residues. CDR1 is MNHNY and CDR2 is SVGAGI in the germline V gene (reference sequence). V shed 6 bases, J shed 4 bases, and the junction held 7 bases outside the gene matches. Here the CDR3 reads CASRPGTSGSRETQYF. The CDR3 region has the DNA TGTGCCAGCAGGCCCGGGACTAGCGGGAGTAGAGAGACCCAGTACTTC.

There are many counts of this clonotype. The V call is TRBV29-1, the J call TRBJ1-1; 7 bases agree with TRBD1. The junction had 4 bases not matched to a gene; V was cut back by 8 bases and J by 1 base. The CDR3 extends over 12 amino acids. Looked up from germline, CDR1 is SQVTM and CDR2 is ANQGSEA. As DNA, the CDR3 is TGCAGCTTGGGACAGTCGAACACTGAAGCTTTCTTT. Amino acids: CSLGQSNTEAFF.

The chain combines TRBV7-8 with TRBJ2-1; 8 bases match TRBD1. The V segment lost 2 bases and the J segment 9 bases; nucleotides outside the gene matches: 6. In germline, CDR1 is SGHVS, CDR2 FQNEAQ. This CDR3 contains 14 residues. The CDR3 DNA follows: TGTGCCAGCAGCTTAAACAGGGGGGCCGGTGAGCAGTTCTTC. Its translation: CASSLNRGAGEQFF.

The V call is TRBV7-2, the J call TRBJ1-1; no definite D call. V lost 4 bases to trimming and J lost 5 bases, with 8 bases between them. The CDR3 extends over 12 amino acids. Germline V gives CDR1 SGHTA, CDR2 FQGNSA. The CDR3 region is CASSYGRTEAFF. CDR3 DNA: TGTGCCAGCAGCTACGGGAGGACTGAAGCTTTCTTT.

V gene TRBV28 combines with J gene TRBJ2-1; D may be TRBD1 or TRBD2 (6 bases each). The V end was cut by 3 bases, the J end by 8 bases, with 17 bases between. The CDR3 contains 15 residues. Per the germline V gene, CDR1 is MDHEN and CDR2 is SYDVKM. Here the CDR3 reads CASSLPGGSVYEQFF. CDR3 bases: TGTGCCAGCAGTTTGCCCGGGGGCTCGGTATATGAGCAGTTCTTC.

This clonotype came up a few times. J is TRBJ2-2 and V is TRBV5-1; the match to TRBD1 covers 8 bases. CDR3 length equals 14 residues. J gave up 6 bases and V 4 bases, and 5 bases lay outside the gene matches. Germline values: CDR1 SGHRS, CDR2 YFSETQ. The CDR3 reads CASSPRTGSGELFF. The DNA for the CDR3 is TGCGCCAGCAGCCCCAGGACAGGGTCCGGGGAGCTGTTTTTT.

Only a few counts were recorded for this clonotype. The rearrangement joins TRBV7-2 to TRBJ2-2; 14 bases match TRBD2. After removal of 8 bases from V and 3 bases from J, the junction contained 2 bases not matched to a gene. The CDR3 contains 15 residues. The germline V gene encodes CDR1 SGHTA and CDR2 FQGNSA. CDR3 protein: CASGLAGGHTGELFF. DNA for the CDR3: TGTGCCAGCGGACTAGCGGGAGGCCACACCGGGGAGCTGTTTTTT.

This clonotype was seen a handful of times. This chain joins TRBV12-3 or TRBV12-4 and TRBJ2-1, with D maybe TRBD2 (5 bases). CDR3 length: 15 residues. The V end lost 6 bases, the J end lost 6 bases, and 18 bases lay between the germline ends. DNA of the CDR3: TGTGCCAGCAGCACTCCGGGCCTTGGAGGCAATGAGCAGTTCTTC. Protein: CASSTPGLGGNEQFF.

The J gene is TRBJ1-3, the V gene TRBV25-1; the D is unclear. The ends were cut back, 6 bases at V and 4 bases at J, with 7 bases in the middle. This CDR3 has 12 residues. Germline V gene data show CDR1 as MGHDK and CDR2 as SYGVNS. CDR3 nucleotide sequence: TGTGCCAGCAGGGACGAGGGAAACACCATATATTTT. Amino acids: CASRDEGNTIYF. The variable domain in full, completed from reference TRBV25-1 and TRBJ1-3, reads EADIYQTPRYLVIGTGKKITLECSQTMGHDKMYWYQQDPGMELHLIHYSYGVNSTEKGDLSSESTVSRIRTEHFPLTLESARPSHTSQYLCASRDEGNTIYFGEGSWLTVV.

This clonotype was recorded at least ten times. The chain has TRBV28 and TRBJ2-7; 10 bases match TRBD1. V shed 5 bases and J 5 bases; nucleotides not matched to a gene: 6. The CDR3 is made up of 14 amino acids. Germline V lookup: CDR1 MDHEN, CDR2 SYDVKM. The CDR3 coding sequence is TGTGCCAGCAGTCCGCGGGACAGGGGCCACGAGCAGTACGTC. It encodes CASSPRDRGHEQYV.

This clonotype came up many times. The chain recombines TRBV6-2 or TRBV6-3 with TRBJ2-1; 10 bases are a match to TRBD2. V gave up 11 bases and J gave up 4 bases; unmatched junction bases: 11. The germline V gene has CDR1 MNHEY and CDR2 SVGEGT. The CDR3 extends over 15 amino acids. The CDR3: CAVGASGRVYNEQFF. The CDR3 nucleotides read TGTGCCGTCGGTGCTAGCGGGAGAGTTTACAATGAGCAGTTCTTC.

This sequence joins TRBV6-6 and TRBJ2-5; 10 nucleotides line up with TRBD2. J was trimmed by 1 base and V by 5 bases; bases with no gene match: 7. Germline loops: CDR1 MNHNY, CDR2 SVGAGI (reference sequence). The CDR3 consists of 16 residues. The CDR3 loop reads CASSQRLAGRQETQYF. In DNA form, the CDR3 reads TGTGCCAGCAGTCAAAGACTAGCGGGCCGCCAAGAGACCCAGTACTTC.